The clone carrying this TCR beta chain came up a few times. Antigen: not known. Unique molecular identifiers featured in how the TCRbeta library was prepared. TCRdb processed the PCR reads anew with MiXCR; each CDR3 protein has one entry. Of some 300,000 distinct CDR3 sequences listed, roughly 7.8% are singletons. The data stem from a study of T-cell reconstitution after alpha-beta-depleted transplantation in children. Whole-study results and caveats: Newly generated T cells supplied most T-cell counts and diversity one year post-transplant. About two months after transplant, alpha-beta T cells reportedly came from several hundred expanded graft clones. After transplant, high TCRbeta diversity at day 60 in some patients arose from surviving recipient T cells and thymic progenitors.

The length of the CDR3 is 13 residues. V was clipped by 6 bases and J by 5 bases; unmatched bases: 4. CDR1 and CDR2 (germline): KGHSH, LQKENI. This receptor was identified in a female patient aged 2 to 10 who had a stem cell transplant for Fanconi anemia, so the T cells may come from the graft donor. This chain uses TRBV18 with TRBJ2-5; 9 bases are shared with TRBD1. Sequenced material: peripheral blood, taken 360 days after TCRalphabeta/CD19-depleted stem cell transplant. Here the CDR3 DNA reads TGTGCCAGCTCCTCCGGACAGGGGGAGACCCAGTACTTC. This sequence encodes CASSSGQGETQYF.